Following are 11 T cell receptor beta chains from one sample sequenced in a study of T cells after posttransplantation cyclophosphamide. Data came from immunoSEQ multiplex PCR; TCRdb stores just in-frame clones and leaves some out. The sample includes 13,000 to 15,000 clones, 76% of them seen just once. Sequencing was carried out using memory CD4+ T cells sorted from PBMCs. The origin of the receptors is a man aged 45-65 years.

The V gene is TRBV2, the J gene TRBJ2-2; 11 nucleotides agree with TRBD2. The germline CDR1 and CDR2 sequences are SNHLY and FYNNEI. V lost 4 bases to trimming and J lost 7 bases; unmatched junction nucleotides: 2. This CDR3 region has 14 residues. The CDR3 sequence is CASSGLAGIGELFF. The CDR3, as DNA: TGTGCCAGCAGTGGACTAGCGGGAATCGGGGAGCTGTTTTTT.

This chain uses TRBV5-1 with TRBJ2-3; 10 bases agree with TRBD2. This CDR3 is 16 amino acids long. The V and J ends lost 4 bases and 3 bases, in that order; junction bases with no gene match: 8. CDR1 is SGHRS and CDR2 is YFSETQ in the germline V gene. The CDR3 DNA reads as TGCGCCAGCAGCACGGGACTAGCGAAGCGAACAGATACGCAGTATTTT. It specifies CASSTGLAKRTDTQYF.

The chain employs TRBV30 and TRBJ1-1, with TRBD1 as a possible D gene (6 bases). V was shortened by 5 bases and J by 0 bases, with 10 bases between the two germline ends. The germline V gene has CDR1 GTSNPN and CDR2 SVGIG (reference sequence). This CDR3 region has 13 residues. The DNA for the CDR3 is TGTGCCTGGTCGGGACAACTGAACACTGAAGCTTTCTTT. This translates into CAWSGQLNTEAFF.

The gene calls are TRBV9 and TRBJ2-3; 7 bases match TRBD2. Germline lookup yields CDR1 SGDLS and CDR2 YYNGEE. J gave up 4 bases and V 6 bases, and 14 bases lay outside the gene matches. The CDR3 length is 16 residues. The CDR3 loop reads CASTSGGGLNADTQYF. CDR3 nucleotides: TGTGCCAGCACGAGTGGCGGGGGTTTGAATGCAGATACGCAGTATTTT.

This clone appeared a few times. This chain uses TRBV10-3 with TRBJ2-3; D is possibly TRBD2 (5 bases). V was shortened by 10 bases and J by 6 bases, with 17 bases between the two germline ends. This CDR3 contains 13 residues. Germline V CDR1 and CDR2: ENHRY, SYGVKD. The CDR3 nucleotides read TGTGCCACCGGAGGAAGGCGGCCTGATACGCAGTATTTT. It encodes CATGGRRPDTQYF.

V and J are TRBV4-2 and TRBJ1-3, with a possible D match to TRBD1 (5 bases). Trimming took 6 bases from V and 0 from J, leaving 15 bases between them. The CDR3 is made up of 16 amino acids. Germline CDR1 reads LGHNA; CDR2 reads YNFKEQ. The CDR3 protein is CASSPPQGFSGNTIYF. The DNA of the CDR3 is TGTGCCAGCAGTCCCCCGCAGGGTTTCTCTGGAAACACCATATATTTT.

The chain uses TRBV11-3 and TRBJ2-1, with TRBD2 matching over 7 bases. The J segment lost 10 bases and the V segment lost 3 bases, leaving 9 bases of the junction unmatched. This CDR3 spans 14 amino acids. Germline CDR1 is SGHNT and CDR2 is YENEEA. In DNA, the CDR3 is TGTGCCAGCAGCTTCGTTAGCGGGCAAGGAGAGCAGTTCTTC. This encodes CASSFVSGQGEQFF.

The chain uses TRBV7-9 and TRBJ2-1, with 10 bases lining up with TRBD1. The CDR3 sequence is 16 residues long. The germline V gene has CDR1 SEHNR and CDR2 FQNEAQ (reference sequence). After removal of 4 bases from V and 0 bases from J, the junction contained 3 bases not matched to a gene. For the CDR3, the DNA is TGTGCCAGCAGCTCGGGACAGGGGCGCTCCTACAATGAGCAGTTCTTC. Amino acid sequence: CASSSGQGRSYNEQFF.

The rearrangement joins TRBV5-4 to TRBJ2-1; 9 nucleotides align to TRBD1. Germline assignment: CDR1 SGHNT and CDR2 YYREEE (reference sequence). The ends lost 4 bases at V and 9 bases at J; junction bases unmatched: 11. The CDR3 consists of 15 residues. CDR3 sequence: CASSQGQGGFSEQFF. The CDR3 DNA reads TGTGCCAGCAGCCAGGGACAGGGAGGTTTCAGTGAGCAGTTCTTC.

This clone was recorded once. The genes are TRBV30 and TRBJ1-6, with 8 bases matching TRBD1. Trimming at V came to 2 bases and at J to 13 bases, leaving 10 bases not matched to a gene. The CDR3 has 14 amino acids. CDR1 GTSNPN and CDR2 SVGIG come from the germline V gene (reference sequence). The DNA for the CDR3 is TGTGCCTGGAGTCGACAGGGGCGGGAATCCCCCCTCCACTTT. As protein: CAWSRQGRESPLHF.

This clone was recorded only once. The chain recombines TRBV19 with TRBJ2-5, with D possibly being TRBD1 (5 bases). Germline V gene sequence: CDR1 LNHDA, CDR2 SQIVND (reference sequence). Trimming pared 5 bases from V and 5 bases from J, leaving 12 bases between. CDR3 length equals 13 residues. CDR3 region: CASSGQGWETQYF. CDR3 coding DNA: TGTGCCAGTAGTGGGCAGGGCTGGGAGACCCAGTACTTC.